The 11 T cell receptor beta chains in this list originate from one sample, sequenced in a study of a mutant IDH1 vaccine in newly diagnosed glioma. Documented time point: week 11, during vaccination. Vaccinated patients received 300 ug of mutant IDH1 20-mer peptide per dose, with topical imiquimod. The antigens for these receptors are not known. The assay was immunoSEQ multiplex PCR, and TCRdb's table has in-frame clones only and misses some. The repertoire includes around 62,000 clones, about 89% of them detected once, and around 1.9% sits in the top ten. The specimen comprised PBMCs, sampled from a glioma patient whose treatment included an IDH1 peptide vaccine. These receptors came from a man in his forties with glioma.

This chain links TRBV27 with TRBJ2-1, with TRBD2 matching over 10 bases. The CDR3 is 16 residues long. Germline CDR1 and CDR2: MNHEY and SMNVEV (reference sequence). V trimming: 6 bases; J trimming: 0 bases; junction bases outside the gene matches: 5. CDR3 nucleotide sequence: TGTGCCAGCAGGCTAGCGGGAGTTCTCTCCTACAATGAGCAGTTCTTC. Translation gives CASRLAGVLSYNEQFF.

The chain has TRBV5-6 and TRBJ2-7; 11 bases agree with TRBD2. This CDR3 is built from 14 residues. Germline loops: CDR1 SGHDT, CDR2 YYEEEE. The V segment lost 0 bases and the J segment 6 bases; nucleotides outside the gene matches: 2. CDR3 nucleotide sequence: TGTGCCAGCAGCTTGGTAGCGGGAGGGATCGAGCAGTACTTC. This sequence encodes CASSLVAGGIEQYF. The entire variable domain, with the rest obtained from reference TRBV5-6 and TRBJ2-7, is as follows: DAGVTQSPTHLIKTRGQQVTLRCSPKSGHDTVSWYQQALGQGPQFIFQYYEEEERQRGNFPDRFSGHQFPNYSSELNVNALLLGDSALYLCASSLVAGGIEQYFGPGTRLTVT.

This chain joins TRBV9 and TRBJ1-2, with TRBD1 matching 9 bases. CDR3 size: 14 residues. Losses at the gene ends were 5 bases for V and 7 bases for J; bases not matched to a gene: 9. Germline V gene sequence: CDR1 SGDLS, CDR2 YYNGEE. CDR3 coding DNA: TGTGCCAGCAGGGGTACCAACAGGGGGCTTGGCTACACCTTC. It specifies CASRGTNRGLGYTF. Filled out from reference TRBV9 and TRBJ1-2, the complete variable domain reads DSGVTQTPKHLITATGQRVTLRCSPRSGDLSVYWYQQSLDQGLQFLIQYYNGEERAKGNILERFSAQQFPDLHSELNLSSLELGDSALYFCASRGTNRGLGYTFGSGTRLTVV.

This clone was observed a handful of times. The chain couples TRBV2 to TRBJ1-5; no definite D call. Germline V gene lookup returns CDR1 SNHLY and CDR2 FYNNEI. Trimming shortened V by 2 bases and J by 7 bases, and 15 bases separated the two germline ends. The CDR3 covers 15 residues. Here the CDR3 DNA reads TGTGCCAGCAGTGAACGTCGGGCATCAAAACAGCCCCAGCATTTT. Amino acids: CASSERRASKQPQHF. The complete variable domain, with remaining parts taken from reference TRBV2 and TRBJ1-5, reads EPEVTQTPSHQVTQMGQEVILRCVPISNHLYFYWYRQILGQKVEFLVSFYNNEISEKSEIFDDQFSVERPDGSNFTLKIRSTKLEDSAMYFCASSERRASKQPQHFGDGTRLSIL.

V and J are TRBV6-4 and TRBJ1-2, with a tentative D call TRBD1 (6 bases). The CDR3 is made up of 15 amino acids. Per the germline V gene, CDR1 is MRHNA and CDR2 is SNTAGT. V was shortened by 1 base and J by 1 base, with 10 bases between the two germline ends. CDR3 DNA: TGTGCCAGCAGTGACTGGGGCAGGGGTAACTATGGCTACACCTTC. Amino acid sequence: CASSDWGRGNYGYTF.

V gene TRBV27 combines with J gene TRBJ1-6, with D maybe TRBD1 (6 bases). V lost 8 bases, J lost 7 bases, and 15 bases lay in between. Germline CDR1 is MNHEY and CDR2 is SMNVEV (reference sequence). CDR3 length: 14 residues. The CDR3 sequence is CASRPAGENSPLHF. In DNA form, the CDR3 reads TGTGCCAGCCGCCCCGCAGGGGAGAATTCACCCCTCCACTTT.

This chain joins TRBV5-4 and TRBJ1-1; 10 positions match TRBD1. Germline V CDR1 and CDR2: SGHNT, YYREEE (reference sequence). The CDR3 length is 16 residues. Trimming removed 7 bases from V and 4 bases from J; junction bases left unmatched: 13. CDR3 amino acids: CASQRDRGLLSTEAFF. The CDR3 DNA sequence: TGTGCCAGCCAACGGGACAGGGGACTCCTCAGCACTGAAGCTTTCTTT.

This clone was detected only once. The CDR3, as DNA: TGTGCCAGCAGCGGACGGACTAGCGGGGCGGGCGGTACGCAGTATTTT. It encodes CASSGRTSGAGGTQYF. The J gene is TRBJ2-3, the V gene TRBV13; TRBD2 matches 12 bases. Germline V gives CDR1 PRHDT, CDR2 FYEKMQ (reference sequence). V lost 5 bases, J lost 8 bases, and 11 bases stayed unmatched. The CDR3 runs 16 residues.

This clone was observed a handful of times. The rearrangement joins TRBV5-4 to TRBJ1-1, with a tentative D call TRBD1 (5 bases). The germline gives CDR1 SGHNT, CDR2 YYREEE (reference sequence). V was shortened by 1 base and J by 4 bases, with 11 bases between the two germline ends. CDR3 length: 14 residues. The CDR3 protein is CASSLWGGGTEAFF. The DNA of the CDR3 is TGTGCCAGCAGCTTGTGGGGGGGAGGCACTGAAGCTTTCTTT.

V is TRBV28 and J is TRBJ2-7; 10 bases agree with TRBD1. CDR3 length: 18 amino acids. Germline V CDR1 and CDR2: MDHEN, SYDVKM. The J segment lost 7 bases and the V segment lost 4 bases, leaving 19 bases of the junction unmatched. The CDR3 DNA reads TGTGCCAGCAGTTGGTGGCCCAGGACAGGGGGTCTGGCGCGGGAGCAGTACTTC. This gives the protein CASSWWPRTGGLAREQYF.

In its sample, this clone was seen a few times. V and J are TRBV5-4 and TRBJ1-1; possibly TRBD1 for D (6 bases). V was clipped by 0 bases and J by 5 bases, with 17 bases between them. The CDR3 is 16 residues long. The germline gives CDR1 SGHNT, CDR2 YYREEE (reference sequence). CDR3 in DNA: TGTGCCAGCAGCTTGGGGGTCAGGGGAGGAGCGACTGAAGCTTTCTTT. Protein sequence: CASSLGVRGGATEAFF. Using reference TRBV5-4 and TRBJ1-1 for the parts outside the CDR3, the full variable domain is ETGVTQSPTHLIKTRGQQVTLRCSSQSGHNTVSWYQQALGQGPQFIFQYYREEENGRGNFPPRFSGLQFPNYSSELNVNALELDDSALYLCASSLGVRGGATEAFFGQGTRLTVV.